The 30 T cell receptor beta chains reported below all come from one sample, sequenced in a study of blood T cells in healthy people across ages. A J-beta primer mix and a sample-barcoded 5' primer were used in a second PCR of roughly 6 to 11 cycles. MiXCR, run by TCRdb on the 5' RACE reads, gives a single entry per CDR3 protein. The sample consists of more than 600,000 distinct CDR3 sequences, roughly 25% of them appearing once. These data are also associated with another study on T cells of mothers and their children.

The specimen sequenced was blood. All receptors come from a boy aged 5-17 years in good health.

The gene calls are TRBV6-6 and TRBJ1-5; D call uncertain. Between the trimmed V and J ends, which lost 6 bases and 5 bases, there was a span of 11 bases. CDR1 is MNHNY, CDR2 SVGAGI, per germline (reference sequence). The CDR3 has 13 residues. For the CDR3, the DNA is TGTGCCAGCAGCTCTAACGGGGATCAGCCCCAGCATTTT. It encodes CASSSNGDQPQHF.

The chain combines TRBV6-2 or TRBV6-3 with TRBJ2-1; TRBD1 might be the D (6 bases). The V and J ends lost 6 bases and 0 bases respectively, with 15 bases between them. Germline V CDR1 and CDR2: MNHEY, SVGEGT. The CDR3 extends over 16 amino acids. The CDR3: CASRTLGGYSYNEQFF. CDR3 DNA: TGTGCCAGCAGGACTTTAGGGGGATACTCCTACAATGAGCAGTTCTTC.

This clonotype was seen more than once but under ten times. The chain carries TRBV29-1 and TRBJ2-7; D remains unclear. The V end lost 4 bases, the J end lost 4 bases, and 11 bases lay between the germline ends. The germline V gene has CDR1 SQVTM and CDR2 ANQGSEA. This CDR3 contains 12 residues. This CDR3 reads CSVGITSYEQYF. CDR3 bases: TGCAGCGTTGGGATTACCAGTTACGAGCAGTACTTC.

This clonotype has only a few counts. J is TRBJ2-5 and V is TRBV11-2; D may be TRBD1 or TRBD2 (5 bases each). The DNA end lines up better with TRBJ2-1; the J call may be wrong. Per the germline V gene, CDR1 is SGHAT and CDR2 is FQNNGV. The CDR3 spans 17 residues. In nucleotides, the CDR3 is TGTGCCAGCAGTTCATCGGGTGCCGGCCTGGGACGCAATGAGCAGTTCTTC. Translating gives CASSSSGAGLGRNEQFF.

The chain combines TRBV2 with TRBJ2-3, with 7 bases matching TRBD2. This CDR3 is 12 amino acids long. Trimming took 8 bases from V and 5 from J; bases not matched to a gene: 4. Germline CDR1 reads SNHLY; CDR2 reads FYNNEI. CDR3 sequence: CASGRALDTQYF. The CDR3 nucleotides are TGTGCCAGCGGGAGGGCCCTAGATACGCAGTATTTT.

Regarding this clonotype: It is unclear where the CDR3 begins or ends on the DNA, so no DNA is shown, and the CDR3 is as TCRdb lists it. The chain uses TRBV21-1 and TRBJ1-4; the D call of TRBD1 is as the table states it, not checked on the DNA. TRBV21-1 represents a pseudogene. The CDR3 region is 17 residues in length, termini included. The CDR3 is CASSDWGPGATNEKLFF.

This clonotype was found many times. The chain uses TRBV7-9 and TRBJ2-1, with 8 bases identical to TRBD2. CDR3 length equals 16 residues. CDR1 is SEHNR, CDR2 FQNEAQ, per germline (reference sequence). Trimming cost V 1 base and J 7 bases; bases outside gene matches: 9. The CDR3: CASSLGGLAEGNEQFF. The CDR3 region has the DNA TGTGCCAGCAGCTTAGGAGGACTAGCCGAAGGAAATGAGCAGTTCTTC.

The rearrangement uses TRBV5-1 and TRBJ2-4; no firm D call. The CDR3 runs 13 residues. Trimming shortened V by 7 bases and J by 8 bases, and 16 bases separated the two germline ends. Germline-derived CDR1 and CDR2 are SGHRS and YFSETQ. This chain's CDR3 is CASPISIEDIQYF. DNA of the CDR3: TGCGCCAGCCCAATAAGTATTGAGGACATTCAGTACTTC.

The chain links TRBV4-1 to TRBJ2-1; TRBD1 aligns across 8 bases. CDR3 length: 16 amino acids. Trimming at V came to 3 bases and at J to 1 base, leaving 5 bases not matched to a gene. In germline, CDR1 is MGHRA, CDR2 YSYEKL. CDR3 region: CASSHGTGDSYNEQFF. The CDR3 coding sequence is TGCGCCAGCAGCCACGGGACAGGCGATTCCTACAATGAGCAGTTCTTC.

The chain couples TRBV13 to TRBJ1-2; the D is unclear. The CDR3 is 14 amino acids. Germline-derived CDR1 and CDR2 are PRHDT and FYEKMQ (reference sequence). The V and J ends lost 5 bases and 4 bases respectively, with 14 bases between them. The CDR3 region has the DNA TGTGCCAGCAGCATTAGAGGGATTGGCTATGGCTACACCTTC. Protein sequence: CASSIRGIGYGYTF.

The CDR3: CASSQDSNNEQFF. The CDR3 bases are TGTGCCAGCAGTCAGGACTCTAACAATGAGCAGTTCTTC. This sequence joins TRBV6-2 or TRBV6-3 and TRBJ2-1; weak D call: TRBD2 (5 bases). This CDR3 is 13 amino acids long. Germline lookup yields CDR1 MNHEY and CDR2 SVGEGT. V was shortened by 5 bases and J by 5 bases, with 10 bases between the two germline ends.

The sample holds a few counts of this clonotype. The CDR3 sequence: CASSFVAGGYNEQFF. DNA for the CDR3: TGTGCCAGCAGCTTCGTAGCGGGGGGTTATAATGAGCAGTTCTTC. The chain combines TRBV5-6 with TRBJ2-1; TRBD2 aligns across 10 bases. CDR3 size: 15 residues. Trimming removed 2 bases from V and 7 bases from J; junction bases left unmatched: 6. Germline assignment: CDR1 SGHDT and CDR2 YYEEEE.

This clonotype was seen only a few times. The CDR3 reads CASSQVTQPYEQYF. Written as DNA, the CDR3 is TGTGCCAGCAGCCAAGTTACACAGCCCTACGAGCAGTACTTC. The rearrangement uses TRBV14 and TRBJ2-1; D is ambiguous. TRBJ2-7 explains the end of the DNA better; the J call may be wrong. The CDR3 consists of 14 residues. Germline CDR1 is SGHDN and CDR2 is FVKESK.

J is TRBJ2-1 and V is TRBV28; TRBD1 might be the D (6 bases). The J call may not be correct, given that the DNA end is closer to TRBJ2-7. Germline V gene data show CDR1 as MDHEN and CDR2 as SYDVKM. This CDR3 has 16 residues. The CDR3: CASSFVRGLLAYEQYF. In nucleotides, the CDR3 is TGTGCCAGCAGTTTTGTTAGGGGGTTGTTAGCGTACGAGCAGTACTTC.

The rearrangement joins TRBV28 to TRBJ2-7, with a possible D match to TRBD1 (6 bases). Germline V gene lookup returns CDR1 MDHEN and CDR2 SYDVKM. The CDR3 sequence is 11 residues long. The ends were cut back, 8 bases at V and 5 bases at J, with 10 bases in the middle. CDR3 sequence (DNA): TGTGCCAGCCAGGGGACACACGAGCAGTACTTC. It yields the protein CASQGTHEQYF.

The chain combines TRBV20-1 with TRBJ1-1, with TRBD1 identical over 7 bases. Germline CDR1 is DFQATT and CDR2 is SNEGSKA (reference sequence). CDR3 length: 14 amino acids. After removal of 6 bases from V and 0 bases from J, the junction contained 7 bases not matched to a gene. The CDR3, as DNA: TGCAGTGCGCCCGGGACAGAGATGAACACTGAAGCTTTCTTT. This gives the protein CSAPGTEMNTEAFF.

The rearrangement joins TRBV12-3 or TRBV12-4 to TRBJ2-1; unclear D gene. The V and J ends lost 0 bases and 7 bases respectively, with 10 bases between them. The CDR3 is made up of 14 amino acids. CDR3 sequence (DNA): TGTGCCAGCAGTTTAGCAGAGAGTTTGAATGAGCAGTTCTTC. Its protein is CASSLAESLNEQFF.

This clonotype was picked up a small number of times. V and J are TRBV7-9 and TRBJ2-1; no firm D call. The J call may be in error: the DNA end matches TRBJ2-5 better. Per the germline V gene, CDR1 is SEHNR and CDR2 is FQNEAQ (reference sequence). There are 13 residues in the CDR3. CDR3 DNA sequence: TGTGCCAGCAGCGCCTCGAACGGGGAGACCCAGTACTTC. This sequence encodes CASSASNGETQYF.

As regards this clonotype: A single base separates this from a much larger clone, so it may be a read error. The gene calls are TRBV29-1 and TRBJ2-5; D is unresolved. CDR1 SQVTM and CDR2 ANQGSEA come from the germline V gene. The V gene lost 5 bases and the J gene lost 5 bases, with 6 bases spanning the gap. The CDR3 extends over 10 amino acids. The CDR3 region has the DNA TGCAGCGTTTACGAGGAGACCCAGTACTTC. Its protein is CSVYEETQYF.

The chain carries TRBV7-2 and TRBJ2-5; possibly TRBD1 for D (7 bases). The V end was cut by 2 bases, the J end by 5 bases, with 15 bases between. Germline V gene sequence: CDR1 SGHTA, CDR2 FQGNSA. The CDR3 extends over 15 amino acids. CDR3 coding DNA: TGTGCCAGCAGCTTACGAGGAGGGGGCAGGGAGACCCAGTACTTC. Translating gives CASSLRGGGRETQYF.

The gene calls are TRBV29-1 and TRBJ2-5, with 7 bases that match TRBD1. J gave up 3 bases and V 7 bases, and 5 bases lay outside the gene matches. The CDR3 has 12 residues. Germline CDR1 is SQVTM and CDR2 is ANQGSEA. The CDR3 nucleotides read TGCAGCGCCTCTACAGGGGAAGAGACCCAGTACTTC. It translates to CSASTGEETQYF.

A few counts support this clonotype. This chain joins TRBV29-1 and TRBJ2-7, with 9 bases matching TRBD1. The V gene's germline CDR1 is SQVTM and CDR2 ANQGSEA. The CDR3 contains 14 residues. V trimming: 1 base; J trimming: 6 bases; junction bases outside the gene matches: 7. The CDR3 coding sequence is TGCAGCGTTGAAGGGTGGGACAGGGAGAGCGAGCAGTACTTC. This sequence encodes CSVEGWDRESEQYF.

A few counts support this clonotype. The CDR3 loop is CASSLGGANPYEQYF. CDR3 nucleotide sequence: TGTGCCAGCAGCTTAGGCGGGGCCAATCCCTACGAGCAGTACTTC. The J gene is TRBJ2-7, the V gene TRBV7-2; possibly TRBD2 for D (6 bases). Between the trimmed V and J ends, which lost 1 base and 2 bases, there was a span of 12 bases. The CDR3 is 15 residues long. Germline CDR1 reads SGHTA; CDR2 reads FQGNSA.

V gene TRBV29-1 combines with J gene TRBJ2-7; TRBD1 matches at 10 bases. With 5 bases clipped from V and 7 bases from J, the junction kept 8 bases outside the gene matches. The CDR3 is made up of 13 amino acids. Germline CDR1 SQVTM, CDR2 ANQGSEA. CDR3 sequence reads: CSVKGTGVGEQYF. In DNA form, the CDR3 reads TGCAGCGTTAAAGGGACAGGGGTAGGGGAGCAGTACTTC.

This clonotype was counted between two and nine times. The chain uses TRBV12-3 or TRBV12-4 and TRBJ2-5; TRBD2 matches at 12 bases. The V and J ends lost 3 bases and 1 base, in that order; junction bases with no gene match: 6. CDR3 length equals 17 residues. The CDR3 nucleotides are TGTGCCAGCAGTTTCGGGCTAGCGGGAGGGTCCCAAGAGACCCAGTACTTC. Amino acids: CASSFGLAGGSQETQYF.

This clonotype was counted many times. The CDR3 nucleotides read TGTGCCAGCAGCCAAGGCAGGGGCACAGATACGCAGTATTTT. It yields the protein CASSQGRGTDTQYF. The J gene is TRBJ2-3, the V gene TRBV3-1; tentatively, D is TRBD1 (5 bases). The ends were cut back, 1 base at V and 1 base at J, with 6 bases in the middle. In germline, CDR1 is LGHDT, CDR2 YNNKEL (reference sequence). This CDR3 spans 14 amino acids.

This clonotype has at least ten counts. This rearrangement joins TRBV7-2 to TRBJ1-4, with a weak D call TRBD1 (6 bases). V lost 4 bases and J lost 4, with 10 bases in between. The CDR3 sequence is 14 residues long. The germline V gene encodes CDR1 SGHTA and CDR2 FQGNSA. The CDR3 loop reads CASSSDSFNEKLFF. CDR3 DNA: TGTGCCAGCAGCTCGGACAGTTTTAATGAAAAACTGTTTTTT.

The sample holds many counts of this clonotype. The chain is built from TRBV6-2 or TRBV6-3 and TRBJ2-1; 8 bases agree with TRBD2. Germline V CDR1 and CDR2: MNHEY, SVGEGT. The CDR3 covers 17 residues. The ends lost 0 bases at V and 4 bases at J; junction bases unmatched: 8. This chain's CDR3 is CASSYSPAGGLYNEQFF. Written as DNA, the CDR3 is TGTGCCAGCAGTTACTCGCCGGCGGGGGGCCTTTACAATGAGCAGTTCTTC.

This clonotype was picked up a small number of times. The V gene is TRBV20-1, the J gene TRBJ2-2; 7 nucleotides match TRBD1. V shed 5 bases and J 5 bases; nucleotides not matched to a gene: 8. CDR1 DFQATT and CDR2 SNEGSKA come from the germline V gene (reference sequence). CDR3 size: 14 residues. This chain's CDR3 is CSAPDRVGTGELFF. DNA for the CDR3: TGCAGTGCTCCTGACAGGGTGGGAACCGGGGAGCTGTTTTTT.

This chain uses TRBV5-1 with TRBJ2-5; 14 bases are a match to TRBD2. The tail of the sequence fits TRBJ2-1 better, so the J call may be wrong. Germline CDR1 reads SGHRS; CDR2 reads YFSETQ. The CDR3 is made up of 16 amino acids. The CDR3 DNA reads TGCGCCAGCAGCCGGACTAGCGGGGGGTACTACAATGAGCAGTTCTTC. This codes for CASSRTSGGYYNEQFF.